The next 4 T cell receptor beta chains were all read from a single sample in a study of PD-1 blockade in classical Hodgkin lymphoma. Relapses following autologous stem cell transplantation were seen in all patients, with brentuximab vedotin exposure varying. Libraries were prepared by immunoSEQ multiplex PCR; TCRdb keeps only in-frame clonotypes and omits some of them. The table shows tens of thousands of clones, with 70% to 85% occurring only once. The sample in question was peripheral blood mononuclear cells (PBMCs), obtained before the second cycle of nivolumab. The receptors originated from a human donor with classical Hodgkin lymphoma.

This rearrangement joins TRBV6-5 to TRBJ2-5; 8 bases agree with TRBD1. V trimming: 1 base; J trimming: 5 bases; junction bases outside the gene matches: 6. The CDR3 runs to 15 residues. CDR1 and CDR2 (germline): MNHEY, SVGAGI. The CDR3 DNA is TGTGCCAGCAGTTACTGGGGACAGGAGGGGGAGACCCAGTACTTC. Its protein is CASSYWGQEGETQYF.

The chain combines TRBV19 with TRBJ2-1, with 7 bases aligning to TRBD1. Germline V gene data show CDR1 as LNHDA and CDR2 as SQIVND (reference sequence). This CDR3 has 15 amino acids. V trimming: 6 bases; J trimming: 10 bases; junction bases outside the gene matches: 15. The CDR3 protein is CASSKDSTTGKEQFF. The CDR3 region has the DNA TGTGCCAGTAGCAAAGACTCTACGACAGGGAAAGAGCAGTTCTTC.

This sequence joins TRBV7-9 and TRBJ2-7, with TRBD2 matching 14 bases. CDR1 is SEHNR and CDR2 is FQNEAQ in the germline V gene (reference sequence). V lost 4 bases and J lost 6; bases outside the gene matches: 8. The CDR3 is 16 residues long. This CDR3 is CASSSWGLAGVGEQYF. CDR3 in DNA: TGTGCCAGCAGCTCATGGGGACTAGCGGGAGTGGGCGAGCAGTACTTC.

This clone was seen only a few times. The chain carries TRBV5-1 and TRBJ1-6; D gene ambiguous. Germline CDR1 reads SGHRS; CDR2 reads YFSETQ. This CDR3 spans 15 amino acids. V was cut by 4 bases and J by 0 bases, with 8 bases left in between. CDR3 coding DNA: TGCGCCAGCAGCCCGGATAACTCCTATAATTCACCCCTCCACTTT. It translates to CASSPDNSYNSPLHF.